The 27 T cell receptor beta chains below all came from one sample that was sequenced in a study of blood T cells in healthy people across ages. A second PCR of 7 to 11 cycles used a sample-barcoded 5' primer and a J-beta primer mix. TCRdb called the 5' RACE reads again in MiXCR, with one record for every CDR3 protein. The data show 750,000 to 950,000 distinct CDR3 sequences, roughly 50% seen once. Sequenced: blood. The receptors were gathered from a man older than 75 in good health.

The rearrangement links TRBV24-1 to TRBJ2-1, with D possibly matching TRBD1 (6 bases). Between the trimmed V and J ends, which lost 5 bases and 11 bases, there was a span of 15 bases. This CDR3 spans 13 amino acids. Per the germline V gene, CDR1 is KGHDR and CDR2 is SFDVKD. The CDR3 spells CATSAEGVSQQFF. The CDR3 nucleotides are TGTGCCACCAGTGCAGAGGGGGTGAGCCAGCAGTTCTTC.

The J gene is TRBJ2-3, the V gene TRBV9; D possibly corresponds to TRBD2 (5 bases). CDR1 and CDR2 (germline): SGDLS, YYNGEE. Trimming removed 0 bases from V and 0 bases from J, with 14 bases in between. The CDR3 is 17 residues long. In DNA form, the CDR3 reads TGTGCCAGCAGCGTAGGAGGGTCGGGTTCTAGCACAGATACGCAGTATTTT. It yields the protein CASSVGGSGSSTDTQYF.

The J gene is TRBJ1-1, the V gene TRBV6-1, with D perhaps matching TRBD1 (5 bases). Germline CDR1 reads MNHNS; CDR2 reads SASEGT. The CDR3 loop spans 15 amino acids. Trimming took 4 bases from V and 0 from J, leaving 12 bases between them. Written as DNA, the CDR3 is TGTGCCAGCAGTGCCGGACATCATATGAACACTGAAGCTTTCTTT. It specifies CASSAGHHMNTEAFF.

A few counts support this clonotype. Here the CDR3 reads CASSVVADNNEQFF. CDR3 nucleotide sequence: TGTGCCAGCAGTGTCGTGGCAGATAACAATGAGCAGTTCTTC. The chain is built from TRBV2 and TRBJ2-1; D unresolved. The CDR3 loop spans 14 amino acids. CDR1 is SNHLY, CDR2 FYNNEI, per germline. V was pared by 4 bases and J by 5 bases, with 12 bases between. Based on the CDR3 plus reference TRBV2 and TRBJ2-1, the full variable domain is EPEVTQTPSHQVTQMGQEVILRCVPISNHLYFYWYRQILGQKVEFLVSFYNNEISEKSEIFDDQFSVERPDGSNFTLKIRSTKLEDSAMYFCASSVVADNNEQFFGPGTRLTVL.

The chain joins TRBV5-5 to TRBJ2-5; 13 positions match TRBD2. Trimming took 7 bases from V and 3 from J; bases not matched to a gene: 3. The CDR3 loop spans 14 amino acids. Germline loops: CDR1 SGHKS, CDR2 YYEKEE (reference sequence). This CDR3 reads CASGTSGKKETQYF. For the CDR3, the DNA is TGTGCCAGCGGGACTAGCGGGAAGAAAGAGACCCAGTACTTC.

The chain combines TRBV10-3 with TRBJ2-2, with TRBD2 matching over 14 bases. V shed 4 bases, J shed 3 bases, and the junction held 4 bases outside the gene matches. The germline V gene encodes CDR1 ENHRY and CDR2 SYGVKD. This CDR3 has 17 amino acids. In nucleotides, the CDR3 is TGTGCCATCAGTGCGGGACTAGCGGGAGCGTACACCGGGGAGCTGTTTTTT. Protein product: CAISAGLAGAYTGELFF.

The chain is built from TRBV20-1 and TRBJ2-5; TRBD2 aligns across 9 bases. CDR3 size: 14 residues. V was clipped by 3 bases and J by 5 bases; unmatched bases: 7. Germline V gene data show CDR1 as DFQATT and CDR2 as SNEGSKA (reference sequence). The CDR3 DNA reads as TGCAGTGCTAGCTCGGCTAGCGGGATCGAGACCCAGTACTTC. This codes for CSASSASGIETQYF.

The gene calls are TRBV3-1 and TRBJ2-6; D is ambiguous. Germline V gene sequence: CDR1 LGHDT, CDR2 YNNKEL (reference sequence). The CDR3 runs to 15 residues. Trimming cost V 4 bases and J 2 bases, with 9 bases left between them. The CDR3 region is CASSPRNAGANVLTF. CDR3 sequence (DNA): TGTGCCAGCAGCCCGCGGAATGCTGGGGCCAACGTCCTGACTTTC.

About this clonotype itself: A much larger clone lies one base from this, so it may be a read error. V and J are TRBV6-5 and TRBJ2-5; TRBD2 matches at 12 bases. CDR3 length: 15 amino acids. V was clipped by 5 bases and J by 11 bases; unmatched bases: 12. Germline V gene data show CDR1 as MNHEY and CDR2 as SVGAGI. In nucleotides, the CDR3 is TGTGCCAGCAGTCTTGGACTAGCGGGATTTGGTGAGCAGTACTTC. Amino acid sequence: CASSLGLAGFGEQYF.

In the case of this clonotype: At one end the junction does not follow the germline gene, possibly because of a read error. V and J are TRBV20-1 and TRBJ2-2; 10 bases are shared with TRBD2. From germline, CDR1 is DFQATT and CDR2 SNEGSKA (reference sequence). The CDR3 totals 16 residues. CDR3 protein: CSARPAGGPSNGELFF. CDR3 DNA sequence: TGCAGTGCCCGGCCAGCGGGAGGGCCCTCGAACGGGGAACTGTTTTTT.

The V and J genes are TRBV10-3 and TRBJ2-7, with no clear D. Trimming took off 4 bases at V and 0 bases at J, with 13 bases between the two ends. The CDR3 sequence is 15 residues long. Per the germline V gene, CDR1 is ENHRY and CDR2 is SYGVKD. The CDR3 is CAISAITTSSYEQYF. The CDR3 nucleotides are TGTGCCATCAGTGCCATTACTACGAGCTCCTACGAGCAGTACTTC.

The chain is built from TRBV29-1 and TRBJ1-4; no clear D. There are 10 residues in the CDR3. Trimming took 0 bases from V and 10 from J, leaving 3 bases between them. The germline V gene encodes CDR1 SQVTM and CDR2 ANQGSEA. The CDR3 DNA follows: TGCAGCGTTGAAGAGGGAAAACTGTTTTTT. It specifies CSVEEGKLFF.

V gene TRBV27 combines with J gene TRBJ1-1, with 8 nucleotides matching TRBD1. The ends lost 4 bases at V and 4 bases at J; junction bases unmatched: 8. This CDR3 spans 15 amino acids. CDR1 MNHEY and CDR2 SMNVEV come from the germline V gene (reference sequence). The DNA of the CDR3 is TGTGCCAGCAGTTCGGACAGGGTTTATAGCACTGAAGCTTTCTTT. This encodes CASSSDRVYSTEAFF.

This clonotype was seen a few times. This CDR3 is CSARDDQYQHF. CDR3 DNA: TGCAGTGCTAGAGATGACCAGTACCAGCATTTT. V gene TRBV20-1 combines with J gene TRBJ1-5; D is ambiguous. The CDR3 runs 11 residues. With 0 bases removed from V and 12 bases from J, the gap between germline ends came to 9 bases. CDR1 is DFQATT, CDR2 SNEGSKA, per germline (reference sequence).

The chain joins TRBV9 to TRBJ2-5, with 9 positions matching TRBD2. Germline CDR1 and CDR2: SGDLS and YYNGEE. CDR3 length: 17 amino acids. Trimming cost V 0 bases and J 3 bases; bases outside gene matches: 9. CDR3: CASSVGSSGGLEETQYF. In nucleotides, the CDR3 is TGTGCCAGCAGCGTAGGTAGTAGCGGGGGCCTTGAAGAGACCCAGTACTTC.

This chain links TRBV7-8 with TRBJ1-2; tentative D call: TRBD1 (5 bases). CDR1 is SGHVS, CDR2 FQNEAQ, per germline. This CDR3 is built from 12 residues. Trimming stripped 5 bases from V and 5 bases from J, with 9 bases between. The CDR3 nucleotides read TGTGCCAGCAGCAATCAGGGTTATGGCTACACCTTC. Translating it yields CASSNQGYGYTF.

A single count supports this clonotype. The chain combines TRBV28 with TRBJ2-1; TRBD2 is a possible D gene (5 bases). Germline values: CDR1 MDHEN, CDR2 SYDVKM. This CDR3 region has 14 residues. Trimming stripped 6 bases from V and 4 bases from J, with 13 bases between. CDR3 sequence (DNA): TGTGCCAGCAGCTTCCACGGGGAGTACAATGAGCAGTTCTTC. Its protein is CASSFHGEYNEQFF.

The chain recombines TRBV27 with TRBJ2-3, with D possibly matching TRBD2 (6 bases). V was shortened by 4 bases and J by 0 bases, with 14 bases between the two germline ends. CDR1 MNHEY and CDR2 SMNVEV come from the germline V gene (reference sequence). The CDR3 is 16 residues long. The CDR3, as DNA: TGTGCCAGCAGTTGGGGCGGGAAGGGGAGCACAGATACGCAGTATTTT. Encoded protein: CASSWGGKGSTDTQYF.

This clonotype was detected a few times. The J gene is TRBJ2-1, the V gene TRBV7-2; tentatively, D is TRBD1 or TRBD2 (5 bases each). V lost 0 bases and J 2 bases, leaving 11 bases between the germline ends. Germline-derived CDR1 and CDR2 are SGHTA and FQGNSA. This CDR3 has 16 residues. The CDR3 here is CASSLAGGTPYNEQFF. CDR3 nucleotide sequence: TGTGCCAGCAGCTTAGCTGGGGGTACGCCCTACAATGAGCAGTTCTTC.

The rearrangement uses TRBV20-1 and TRBJ2-7; 9 bases are shared with TRBD1. Unmatched junction bases numbered 11, after V lost 2 bases and J lost 0 bases. CDR1 DFQATT and CDR2 SNEGSKA come from the germline V gene (reference sequence). CDR3 length: 17 residues. CDR3 nucleotides: TGCAGTGCTAGAAAACGGGGGACAGGGCTTAGCTCCTACGAGCAGTACTTC. This gives the protein CSARKRGTGLSSYEQYF.

V gene TRBV20-1 combines with J gene TRBJ2-7, with D possibly being TRBD1 (5 bases). The CDR3 spans 14 residues. CDR1 is DFQATT and CDR2 is SNEGSKA in the germline V gene (reference sequence). The germline V and J ends were trimmed by 6 bases and 7 bases, with 22 bases remaining between them. The CDR3 DNA reads TGCAGTGCCAGGGTCGCCGCAGAAAACAATGAGCAGTACTTC. It specifies CSARVAAENNEQYF.

The chain is built from TRBV11-1 and TRBJ2-5, with D tentatively TRBD2 (5 bases). V lost 0 bases and J 1 base, leaving 15 bases between the germline ends. The CDR3 runs to 17 residues. Germline assignment: CDR1 SGHAT and CDR2 FQDESV (reference sequence). CDR3 amino acids: CASSLAPWRVSQETQYF. CDR3 nucleotide sequence: TGTGCCAGCAGCTTAGCCCCTTGGCGGGTATCCCAAGAGACCCAGTACTTC. Together with reference TRBV11-1 and TRBJ2-5, the CDR3 gives the full variable domain: EAEVAQSPRYKITEKSQAVAFWCDPISGHATLYWYRQILGQGPELLVQFQDESVVDDSQLPKDRFSAERLKGVDSTLKIQPAELGDSAMYLCASSLAPWRVSQETQYFGPGTRLLVL.

The chain employs TRBV28 and TRBJ1-5; no clear D gene. The length of the CDR3 is 15 residues. The V gene's germline CDR1 is MDHEN and CDR2 SYDVKM. The V and J ends lost 4 bases and 1 base respectively, with 11 bases between them. CDR3 protein: CASSSPSVSNQPQHF. The CDR3 DNA is TGTGCCAGCAGTTCCCCGAGTGTCAGCAATCAGCCCCAGCATTTT. Using reference TRBV28 and TRBJ1-5 for the parts outside the CDR3, the full variable domain is DVKVTQSSRYLVKRTGEKVFLECVQDMDHENMFWYRQDPGLGLRLIYFSYDVKMKEKGDIPEGYSVSREKKERFSLILESASTNQTSMYLCASSSPSVSNQPQHFGDGTRLSIL.

V is TRBV4-2 and J is TRBJ1-1, with TRBD1 as a possible D gene (5 bases). Germline CDR1 LGHNA, CDR2 YNFKEQ. The CDR3 extends over 14 amino acids. V lost 8 bases and J lost 2, with 15 bases in between. The CDR3: CASRLRTSNTEAFF. In DNA form, the CDR3 reads TGTGCCAGCCGCCTACGGACATCTAACACTGAAGCTTTCTTT.

J is TRBJ2-1 and V is TRBV7-9; D is uncertain. This CDR3 region has 16 residues. CDR1 is SEHNR, CDR2 FQNEAQ, per germline (reference sequence). The V end lost 2 bases, the J end lost 0 bases, and 11 bases lay between the germline ends. The CDR3, as DNA: TGTGCCAGCAGCTTACGTGAGCAGTTCTCCTACAATGAGCAGTTCTTC. This sequence encodes CASSLREQFSYNEQFF.

The rearrangement joins TRBV14 to TRBJ2-4, with a possible D match to TRBD2 (6 bases). The CDR3 runs 15 residues. V lost 4 bases to trimming and J lost 13 bases, with 23 bases between them. Germline V lookup: CDR1 SGHDN, CDR2 FVKESK. The CDR3 spells CASSPKGLGGKEQYF. The CDR3 nucleotides read TGTGCCAGCAGCCCTAAGGGACTGGGAGGCAAGGAGCAGTACTTC.

This clonotype was detected once. The chain joins TRBV9 to TRBJ2-1; D is perhaps TRBD2 (5 bases). The CDR3 is 16 amino acids. V dropped 4 bases and J dropped 3 bases, with 17 bases sitting between them. CDR1 and CDR2 (germline): SGDLS, YYNGEE. CDR3 nucleotide sequence: TGTGCCAGCAGCCCCCAAGCGAGCGGATTCTACAATGAGCAGTTCTTC. This gives the protein CASSPQASGFYNEQFF.